This T cell receptor (beta chain) was obtained from a study of prognosis after radiotherapy for stage I lung cancer. Study at large: Under 15 cases involved newly diagnosed primary stage I lung tumors, and roughly 5 involved oligometastatic NSCLC subsequent to surgical resection of the primary tumor. Study-level points and caveats: There were reportedly differences in TRBV and TRBJ gene usage between patients with and without metastases.

A remark on this clonotype: Its antigen is as yet unknown.

Genomic DNA provided the template from which TCR beta CDR3 was amplified by two-round multiplex PCR. First-round PCR amplification was performed with primers specific to each TRBV and TRBJ gene. TCRdb reprocessed the multiplex PCR reads with MiXCR, giving one entry per CDR3 protein. The sample has around 30,000 distinct CDR3 sequences; around 30% are singletons. V trimming: 6 bases; J trimming: 0 bases; junction bases outside the gene matches: 10. CDR3 length equals 16 residues. Germline V gene sequence: CDR1 MNHNS, CDR2 SASEGT. The chain uses TRBV6-1 and TRBJ1-1; 7 bases agree with TRBD1. This clonotype originated in a donor over 45 with non-small cell lung cancer. Material: PBMCs, obtained before or after stereotactic body radiation therapy (not recorded which). In DNA form, the CDR3 reads TGTGCCAGCAGAAAAACCCGACAGGGCCTGAACACTGAAGCTTTCTTT. Translating it yields CASRKTRQGLNTEAFF.